Sequencing of this TCR beta chain was carried out in a study of OX40 agonist ivuxolimab in advanced cancers. Study as a whole: Hepatocellular carcinoma, melanoma, renal cell or head and neck cancer was diagnosed in the dose-escalation patients.

Libraries were prepared by immunoSEQ multiplex PCR; TCRdb keeps only in-frame clonotypes and omits some of them. Counted here are over 55,000 clones, roughly nine tenths occurring once; the ten biggest clones make up around 4%. This TCR was sampled from an adult with an advanced solid tumor such as melanoma, head and neck, liver or kidney cancer. Sequences were derived from CD4+ or CD8+ T cells sorted from blood, sampled in a trial of the OX40 agonist ivuxolimab.

In DNA, the CDR3 is TGTGCCAGCAGCTGGGGAAGGGATTTGGGCACTGAAGCTTTCTTT. Protein sequence: CASSWGRDLGTEAFF. The rearrangement uses TRBV5-4 and TRBJ1-1, with D unresolved. The CDR3 extends over 15 amino acids. Trimming cost V 3 bases and J 4 bases, with 16 bases left between them. The germline CDR1 and CDR2 sequences are SGHNT and YYREEE (reference sequence).